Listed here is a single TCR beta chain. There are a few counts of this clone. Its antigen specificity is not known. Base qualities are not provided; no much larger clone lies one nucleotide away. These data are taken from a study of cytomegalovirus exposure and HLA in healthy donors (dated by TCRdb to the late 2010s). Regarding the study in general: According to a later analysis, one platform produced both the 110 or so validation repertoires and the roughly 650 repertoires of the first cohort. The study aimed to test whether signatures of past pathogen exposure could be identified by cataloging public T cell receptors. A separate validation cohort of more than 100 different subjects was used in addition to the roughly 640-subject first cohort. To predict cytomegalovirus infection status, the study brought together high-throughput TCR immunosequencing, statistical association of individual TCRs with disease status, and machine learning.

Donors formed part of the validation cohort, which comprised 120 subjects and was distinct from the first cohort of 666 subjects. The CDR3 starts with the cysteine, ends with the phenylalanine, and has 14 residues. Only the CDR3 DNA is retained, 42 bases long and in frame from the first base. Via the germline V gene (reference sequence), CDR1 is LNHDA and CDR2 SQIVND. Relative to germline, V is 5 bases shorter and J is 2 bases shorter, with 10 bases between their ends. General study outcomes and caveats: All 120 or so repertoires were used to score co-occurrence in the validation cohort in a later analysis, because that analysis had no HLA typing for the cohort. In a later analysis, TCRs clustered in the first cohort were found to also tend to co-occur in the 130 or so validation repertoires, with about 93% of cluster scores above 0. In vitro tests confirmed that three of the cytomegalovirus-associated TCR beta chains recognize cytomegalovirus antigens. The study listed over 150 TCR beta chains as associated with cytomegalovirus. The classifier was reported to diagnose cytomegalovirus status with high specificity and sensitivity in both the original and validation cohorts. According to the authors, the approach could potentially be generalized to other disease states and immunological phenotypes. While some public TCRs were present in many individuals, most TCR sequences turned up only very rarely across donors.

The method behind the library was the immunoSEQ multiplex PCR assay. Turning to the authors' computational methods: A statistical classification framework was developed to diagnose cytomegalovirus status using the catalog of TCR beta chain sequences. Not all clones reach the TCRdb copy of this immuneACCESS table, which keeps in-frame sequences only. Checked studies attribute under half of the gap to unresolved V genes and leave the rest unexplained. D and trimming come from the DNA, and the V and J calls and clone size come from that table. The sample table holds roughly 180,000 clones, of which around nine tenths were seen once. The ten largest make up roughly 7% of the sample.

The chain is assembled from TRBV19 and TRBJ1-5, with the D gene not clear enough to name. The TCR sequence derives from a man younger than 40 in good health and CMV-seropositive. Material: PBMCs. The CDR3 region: CASSHGQGNQPQHF. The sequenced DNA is TGTGCCAGTAGTCACGGGCAGGGCAATCAGCCCCAGCATTTT.